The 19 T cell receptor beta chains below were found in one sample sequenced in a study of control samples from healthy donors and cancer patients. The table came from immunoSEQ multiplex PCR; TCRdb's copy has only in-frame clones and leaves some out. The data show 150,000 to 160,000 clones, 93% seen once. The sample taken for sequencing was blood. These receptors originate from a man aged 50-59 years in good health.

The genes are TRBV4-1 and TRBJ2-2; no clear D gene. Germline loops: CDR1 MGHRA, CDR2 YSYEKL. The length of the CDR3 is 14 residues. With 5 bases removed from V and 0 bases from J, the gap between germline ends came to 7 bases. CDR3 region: CASSYRSNTGELFF. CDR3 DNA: TGCGCCAGCAGCTATCGATCGAACACCGGGGAGCTGTTTTTT.

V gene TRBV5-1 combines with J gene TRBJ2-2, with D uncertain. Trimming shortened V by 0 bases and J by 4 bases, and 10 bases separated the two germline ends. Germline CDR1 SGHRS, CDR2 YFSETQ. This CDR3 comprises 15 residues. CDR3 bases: TGCGCCAGCAGCTTGGAGGGTAGCAGCACCGGGGAGCTGTTTTTT. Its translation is CASSLEGSSTGELFF.

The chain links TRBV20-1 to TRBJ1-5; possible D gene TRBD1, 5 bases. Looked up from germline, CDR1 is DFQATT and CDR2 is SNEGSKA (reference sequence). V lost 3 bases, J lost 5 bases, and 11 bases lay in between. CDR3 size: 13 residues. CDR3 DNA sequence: TGCAGTGCTAGTCCGGGGGGAGATCAGCCCCAGCATTTT. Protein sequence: CSASPGGDQPQHF.

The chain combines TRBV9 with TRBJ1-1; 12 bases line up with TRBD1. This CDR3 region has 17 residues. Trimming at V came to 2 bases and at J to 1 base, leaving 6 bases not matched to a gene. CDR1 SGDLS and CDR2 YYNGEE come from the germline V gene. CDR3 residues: CASSVSGQGAQNTEAFF. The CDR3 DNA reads TGTGCCAGCAGCGTTTCGGGACAGGGGGCCCAGAACACTGAAGCTTTCTTT.

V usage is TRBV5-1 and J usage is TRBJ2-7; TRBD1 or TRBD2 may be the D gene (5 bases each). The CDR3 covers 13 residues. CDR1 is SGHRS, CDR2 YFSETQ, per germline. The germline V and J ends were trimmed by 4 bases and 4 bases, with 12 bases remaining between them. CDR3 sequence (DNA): TGCGCCAGCAGCCCGGGACGCCCGTACGAGCAGTACTTC. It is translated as CASSPGRPYEQYF.

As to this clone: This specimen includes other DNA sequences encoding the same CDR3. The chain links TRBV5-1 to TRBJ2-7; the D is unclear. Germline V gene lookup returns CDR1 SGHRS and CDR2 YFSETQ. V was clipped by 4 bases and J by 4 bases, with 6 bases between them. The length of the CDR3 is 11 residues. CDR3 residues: CASSLEYEQYF. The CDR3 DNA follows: TGCGCCAGCAGCCTTGAGTACGAGCAGTACTTC.

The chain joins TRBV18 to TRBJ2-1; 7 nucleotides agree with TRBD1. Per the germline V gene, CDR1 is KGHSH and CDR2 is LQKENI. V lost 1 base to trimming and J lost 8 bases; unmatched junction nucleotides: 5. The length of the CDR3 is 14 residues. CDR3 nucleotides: TGTGCCAGCTCACCACAGGGGGCGCCTGATGAGCAGTTCTTC. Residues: CASSPQGAPDEQFF.

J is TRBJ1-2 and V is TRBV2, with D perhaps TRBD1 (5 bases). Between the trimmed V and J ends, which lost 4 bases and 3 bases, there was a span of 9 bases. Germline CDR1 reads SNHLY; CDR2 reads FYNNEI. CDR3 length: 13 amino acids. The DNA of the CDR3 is TGTGCCAGCAGTGTTGCGGGGGACTATGGCTACACCTTC. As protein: CASSVAGDYGYTF.

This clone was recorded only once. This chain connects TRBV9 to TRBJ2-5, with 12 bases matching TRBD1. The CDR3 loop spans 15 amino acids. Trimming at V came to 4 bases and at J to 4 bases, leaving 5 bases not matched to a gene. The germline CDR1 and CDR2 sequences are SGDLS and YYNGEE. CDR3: CASSLGTGGAETQYF. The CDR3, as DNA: TGTGCCAGCAGCCTAGGGACAGGGGGCGCAGAGACCCAGTACTTC. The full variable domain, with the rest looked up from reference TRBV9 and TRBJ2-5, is DSGVTQTPKHLITATGQRVTLRCSPRSGDLSVYWYQQSLDQGLQFLIQYYNGEERAKGNILERFSAQQFPDLHSELNLSSLELGDSALYFCASSLGTGGAETQYFGPGTRLLVL.

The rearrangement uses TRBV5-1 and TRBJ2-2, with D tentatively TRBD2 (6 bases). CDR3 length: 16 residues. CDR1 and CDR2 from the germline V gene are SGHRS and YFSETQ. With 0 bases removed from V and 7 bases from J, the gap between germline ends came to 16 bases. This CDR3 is CASSLAGGTDFGELFF. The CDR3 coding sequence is TGCGCCAGCAGCTTGGCAGGCGGGACCGACTTCGGGGAGCTGTTTTTT.

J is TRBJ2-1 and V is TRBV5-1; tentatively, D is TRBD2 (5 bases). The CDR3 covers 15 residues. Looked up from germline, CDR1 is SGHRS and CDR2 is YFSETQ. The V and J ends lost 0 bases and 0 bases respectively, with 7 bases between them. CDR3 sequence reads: CASSLGEGSYNEQFF. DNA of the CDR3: TGCGCCAGCAGCTTGGGTGAGGGCTCCTACAATGAGCAGTTCTTC.

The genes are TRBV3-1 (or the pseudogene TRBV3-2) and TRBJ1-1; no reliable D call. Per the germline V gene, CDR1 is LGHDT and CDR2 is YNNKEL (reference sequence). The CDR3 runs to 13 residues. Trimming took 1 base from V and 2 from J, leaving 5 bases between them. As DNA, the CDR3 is TGTGCCAGCAGCCAAGGGCCAAACACTGAAGCTTTCTTT. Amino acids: CASSQGPNTEAFF.

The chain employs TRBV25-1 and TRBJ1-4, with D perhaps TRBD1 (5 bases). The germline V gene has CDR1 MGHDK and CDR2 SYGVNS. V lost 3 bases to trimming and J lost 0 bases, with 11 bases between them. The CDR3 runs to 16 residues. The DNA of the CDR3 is TGTGCCAGCAGTGACCCCGGGACGGCAACTAATGAAAAACTGTTTTTT. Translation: CASSDPGTATNEKLFF.

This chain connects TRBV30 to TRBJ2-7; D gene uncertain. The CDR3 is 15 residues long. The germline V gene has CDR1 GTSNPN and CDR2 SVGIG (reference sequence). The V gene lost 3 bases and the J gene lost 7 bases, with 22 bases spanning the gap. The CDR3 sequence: CAWSPLSTHRIEQYF. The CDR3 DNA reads TGTGCCTGGAGCCCACTATCGACCCACCGGATAGAGCAGTACTTC.

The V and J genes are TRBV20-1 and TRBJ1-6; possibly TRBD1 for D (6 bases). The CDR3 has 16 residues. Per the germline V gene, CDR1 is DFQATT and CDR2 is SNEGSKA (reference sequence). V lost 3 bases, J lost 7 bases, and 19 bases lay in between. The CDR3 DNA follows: TGCAGTGCTAGTAGGCAGGGGTTAAGGGGCAATTCACCCCTCCACTTT. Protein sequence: CSASRQGLRGNSPLHF.

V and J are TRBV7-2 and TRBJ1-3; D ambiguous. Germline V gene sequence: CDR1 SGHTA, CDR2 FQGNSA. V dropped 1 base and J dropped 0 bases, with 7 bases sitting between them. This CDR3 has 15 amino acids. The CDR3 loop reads CASSLVWGSGNTIYF. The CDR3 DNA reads TGTGCCAGCAGCTTAGTTTGGGGCTCTGGAAACACCATATATTTT.

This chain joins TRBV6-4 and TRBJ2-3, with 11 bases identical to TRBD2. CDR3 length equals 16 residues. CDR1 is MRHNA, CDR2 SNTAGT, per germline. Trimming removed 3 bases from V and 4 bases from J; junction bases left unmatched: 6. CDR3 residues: CASSDLGLAAPDTQYF. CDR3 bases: TGTGCCAGCAGTGATCTGGGACTAGCGGCCCCAGATACGCAGTATTTT.

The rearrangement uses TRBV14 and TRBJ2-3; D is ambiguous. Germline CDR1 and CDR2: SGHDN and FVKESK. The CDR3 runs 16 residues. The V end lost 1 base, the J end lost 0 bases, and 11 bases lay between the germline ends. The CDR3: CASSQVRAASTDTQYF. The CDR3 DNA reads TGTGCCAGCAGCCAAGTACGGGCAGCTAGCACAGATACGCAGTATTTT.

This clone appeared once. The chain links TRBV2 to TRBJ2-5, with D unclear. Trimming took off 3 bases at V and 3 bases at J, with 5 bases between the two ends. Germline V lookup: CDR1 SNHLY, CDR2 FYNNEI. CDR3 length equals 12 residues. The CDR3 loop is CASSDNEETQYF. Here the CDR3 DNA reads TGTGCCAGCAGTGACAACGAAGAGACCCAGTACTTC. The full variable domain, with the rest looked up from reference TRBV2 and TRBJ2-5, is EPEVTQTPSHQVTQMGQEVILRCVPISNHLYFYWYRQILGQKVEFLVSFYNNEISEKSEIFDDQFSVERPDGSNFTLKIRSTKLEDSAMYFCASSDNEETQYFGPGTRLLVL.